The clone carrying this TCR beta chain turned up a few times. Authors' data handling: Scientists estimated how many nucleated cells there were by amplifying reference gene primers. The method was immunoSEQ multiplex PCR; TCRdb's version includes in-frame clones alone and lacks a portion of them. Clone size and V and J calls were adopted from that table, with D and trimming inferred from the DNA. The sample lists 15,000 to 20,000 clones; 85% to 90% were seen once. The entry originates in a study of blood T cell repertoires in COVID-19. Study-wide background: T cells, B-cell-depleted T cells, or PBMCs provided the cDNA or gDNA that served as material.

Per germline, CDR1 KGHDR and CDR2 SFDVKD. This CDR3 has 12 amino acids. Trimming left V 9 bases short and J 7 bases short, with 14 bases between. The Seattle patients joined while their infection was active and were tracked longitudinally afterward. The source of this sequence is a woman aged 80 or over with COVID-19, enrolled during active disease. The chain is built from TRBV24-1 and TRBJ1-2, with D hard to call. Sequencing input: peripheral blood. CDR3 sequence: CATWELTAGYTF. The CDR3 region has the DNA TGTGCCACCTGGGAGCTGACGGCTGGCTACACCTTC.